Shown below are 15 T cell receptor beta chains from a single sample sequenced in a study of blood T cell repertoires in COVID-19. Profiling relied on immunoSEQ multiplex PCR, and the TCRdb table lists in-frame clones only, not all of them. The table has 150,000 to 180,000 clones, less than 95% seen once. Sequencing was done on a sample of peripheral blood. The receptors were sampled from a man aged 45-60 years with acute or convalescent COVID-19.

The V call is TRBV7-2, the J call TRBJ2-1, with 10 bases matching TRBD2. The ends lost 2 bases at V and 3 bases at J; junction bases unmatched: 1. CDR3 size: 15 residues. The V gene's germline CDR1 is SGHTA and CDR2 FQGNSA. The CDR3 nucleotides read TGTGCCAGCAGCTTAACTAGCGGGGTCTACAATGAGCAGTTCTTC. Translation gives CASSLTSGVYNEQFF.

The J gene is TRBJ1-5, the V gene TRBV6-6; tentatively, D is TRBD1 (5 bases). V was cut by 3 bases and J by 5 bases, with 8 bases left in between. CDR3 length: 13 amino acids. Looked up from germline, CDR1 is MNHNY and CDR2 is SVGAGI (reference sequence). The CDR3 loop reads CASSYWGDQPQHF. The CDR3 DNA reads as TGTGCCAGCAGTTATTGGGGGGATCAGCCCCAGCATTTT.

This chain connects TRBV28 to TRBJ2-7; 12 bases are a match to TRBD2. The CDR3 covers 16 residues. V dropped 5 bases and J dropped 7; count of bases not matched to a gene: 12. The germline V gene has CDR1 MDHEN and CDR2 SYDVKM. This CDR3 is CASSTKPRLAGVEQYV. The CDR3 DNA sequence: TGTGCCAGCAGTACCAAGCCCCGACTAGCGGGGGTTGAGCAGTACGTC.

The CDR3 DNA reads TGTGCCAGCAGTCCCGGACAGTTTCGGGAGACCCAGTACTTC. Protein product: CASSPGQFRETQYF. This sequence joins TRBV6-6 and TRBJ2-5; a possible D gene is TRBD1 (6 bases). Germline V gene data show CDR1 as MNHNY and CDR2 as SVGAGI (reference sequence). This CDR3 has 14 amino acids. Trimming removed 5 bases at V and 5 bases at J, with 15 bases between.

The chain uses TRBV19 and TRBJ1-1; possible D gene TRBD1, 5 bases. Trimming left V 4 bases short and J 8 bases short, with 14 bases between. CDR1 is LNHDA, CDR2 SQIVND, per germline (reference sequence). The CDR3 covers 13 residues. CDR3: CASSRVDWGEAFF. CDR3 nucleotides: TGTGCCAGTAGTAGGGTTGATTGGGGCGAAGCTTTCTTT. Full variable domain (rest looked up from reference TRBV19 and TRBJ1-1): DGGITQSPKYLFRKEGQNVTLSCEQNLNHDAMYWYRQDPGQGLRLIYYSQIVNDFQKGDIAEGYSVSREKKESFPLTVTSAQKNPTAFYLCASSRVDWGEAFFGQGTRLTVV.

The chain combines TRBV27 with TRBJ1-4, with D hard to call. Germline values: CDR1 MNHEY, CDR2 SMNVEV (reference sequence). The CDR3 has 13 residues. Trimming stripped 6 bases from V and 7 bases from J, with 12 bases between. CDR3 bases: TGTGCCAGCAGATCCCCCTCGGTTGAAAAACTGTTTTTT. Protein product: CASRSPSVEKLFF.

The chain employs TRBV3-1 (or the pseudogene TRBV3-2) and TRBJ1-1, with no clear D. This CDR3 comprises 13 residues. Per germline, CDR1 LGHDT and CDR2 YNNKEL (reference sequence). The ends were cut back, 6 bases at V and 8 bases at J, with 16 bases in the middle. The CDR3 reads CASRIAGTAEAFF. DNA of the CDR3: TGTGCCAGCAGGATAGCGGGTACAGCCGAAGCTTTCTTT.

Written as DNA, the CDR3 is TGTGCCAGCAGACCGGGACTAGCCCCTGGGGAGCTGTTTTTT. This translates into CASRPGLAPGELFF. This chain uses TRBV6-6 with TRBJ2-2; 9 bases line up with TRBD2. Germline V lookup: CDR1 MNHNY, CDR2 SVGAGI (reference sequence). After removal of 6 bases from V and 8 bases from J, the junction contained 7 bases not matched to a gene. This CDR3 contains 14 residues.

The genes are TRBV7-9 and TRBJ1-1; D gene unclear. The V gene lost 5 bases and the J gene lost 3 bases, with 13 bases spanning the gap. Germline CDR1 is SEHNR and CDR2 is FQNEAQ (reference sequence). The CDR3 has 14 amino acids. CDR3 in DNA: TGTGCCAGCAGCCCTCTTGCGGGCGACACTGAAGCTTTCTTT. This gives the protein CASSPLAGDTEAFF.

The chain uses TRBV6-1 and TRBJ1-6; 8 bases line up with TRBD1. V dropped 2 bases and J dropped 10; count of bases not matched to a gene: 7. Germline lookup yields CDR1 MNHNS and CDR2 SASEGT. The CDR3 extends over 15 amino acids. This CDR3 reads CASSETWTGNSPLHF. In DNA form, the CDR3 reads TGTGCCAGCAGTGAAACTTGGACAGGGAACTCACCCCTCCACTTT.

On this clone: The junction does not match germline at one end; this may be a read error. The CDR3 protein is CASTEPPDRGLNTEAFF. In nucleotides, the CDR3 is TGCGCCAGCACTGAGCCCCCGGACAGGGGACTGAACACTGAAGCTTTCTTT. This chain joins TRBV10-2 and TRBJ1-1; 9 bases map to TRBD1. This CDR3 has 17 residues. CDR1 is WSHSY, CDR2 SAAADI, per germline.

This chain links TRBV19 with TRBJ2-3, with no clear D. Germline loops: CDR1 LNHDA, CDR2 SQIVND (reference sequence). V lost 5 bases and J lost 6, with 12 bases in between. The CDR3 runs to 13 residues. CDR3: CASSPAGVDTQYF. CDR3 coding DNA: TGTGCCAGTAGTCCCGCCGGTGTGGATACGCAGTATTTT.

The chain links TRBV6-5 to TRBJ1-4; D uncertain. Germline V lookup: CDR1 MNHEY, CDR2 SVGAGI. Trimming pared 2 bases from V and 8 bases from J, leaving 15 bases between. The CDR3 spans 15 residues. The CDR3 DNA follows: TGTGCCAGCAGTTACATCGCTTCGATTCGGGAAAAACTGTTTTTT. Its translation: CASSYIASIREKLFF.

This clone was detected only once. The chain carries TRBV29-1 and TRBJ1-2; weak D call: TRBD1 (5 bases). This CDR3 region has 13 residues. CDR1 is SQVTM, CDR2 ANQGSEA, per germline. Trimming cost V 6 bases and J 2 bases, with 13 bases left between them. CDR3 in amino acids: CSVKQELNYGYTF. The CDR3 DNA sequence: TGCAGCGTAAAACAGGAGCTAAACTATGGCTACACCTTC.

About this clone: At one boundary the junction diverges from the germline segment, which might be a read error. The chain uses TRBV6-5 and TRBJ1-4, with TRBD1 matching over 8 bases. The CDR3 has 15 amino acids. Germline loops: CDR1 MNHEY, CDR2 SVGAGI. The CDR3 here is CASSYSDRDQLKEIF. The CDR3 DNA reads TGTGCCAGCAGTTACTCGGACAGGGACCAATTGAAAGAGATTTTT.